This T cell receptor (beta chain) is from a study of T cell repertoires in cytomegalovirus infection. Study information: Indications came from public TCR beta signatures; they pointed to CMV infection and to a matching HLA type.

There are a few counts of this clonotype. TCRdb reprocessed the reads with MiXCR, giving one entry per CDR3 protein. The table lists more than 500,000 distinct CDR3 sequences, more than 15% of them singletons. V trimming: 3 bases; J trimming: 5 bases; junction bases outside the gene matches: 10. In germline, CDR1 is KGHDR, CDR2 SFDVKD. This CDR3 is 17 amino acids long. The sequence derives from a human donor in good health (CMV status not recorded). Some clones in this sample may be carry-over from other donors' samples. Sequencing input: CD8+ T cells from PBMCs. The chain uses TRBV24-1 and TRBJ2-3, with TRBD2 identical over 10 bases. The CDR3 DNA sequence: TGTGCCACCAGTGATCCCAGGGTAGCGGGAGGACAAGATACGCAGTATTTT. It translates to CATSDPRVAGGQDTQYF.